A single sample is the source of the 20 T cell receptor beta chains below, sequenced in a study of T cells in tumors and immune-related adverse events (dated by TCRdb to 2020 to 2023). Libraries were prepared through the immunoSEQ multiplex PCR assay. TCRdb retrieved this table from immuneACCESS and kept in-frame rearrangements only. Not all clones are present; in checked studies, unresolved V genes account for under half, and no reason is known for the remainder. This sample gives under 10,000 clones in total; 94% of them show up just once. The biggest ten clones account for roughly 2.2% of the sample. The sample's treatment or condition label is to be understood as: nivolumab (PD-1 blockade) given before sampling. The material sequenced was lymph node tissue, taken from a patient treated with anti-PD-1 therapy. These receptors were collected from a female donor with metastatic renal cell carcinoma.

V gene TRBV4-3 combines with J gene TRBJ1-5; D is unresolved. CDR3 size: 14 residues. The V end lost 0 bases, the J end lost 7 bases, and 10 bases lay between the germline ends. In germline, CDR1 is LGHNA, CDR2 YSLEER. The CDR3 DNA follows: TGCGCCAGCAGCCAAGATCTCCTCGCCCAGCCCCAGCATTTT. As protein: CASSQDLLAQPQHF.

The chain has TRBV29-1 and TRBJ2-1; 8 bases align to TRBD2. CDR1 is SQVTM and CDR2 is ANQGSEA in the germline V gene. V dropped 1 base and J dropped 9; count of bases not matched to a gene: 8. The CDR3 has 14 amino acids. The CDR3 sequence is CSVEVQRESGEQFF. As DNA, the CDR3 is TGCAGCGTTGAAGTTCAGCGGGAGAGTGGTGAGCAGTTCTTC.

The chain couples TRBV4-2 to TRBJ2-2, with 7 bases aligning to TRBD1. From germline, CDR1 is LGHNA and CDR2 YNFKEQ. The CDR3 runs 17 residues. Trimming removed 1 base from V and 5 bases from J; junction bases left unmatched: 10. The CDR3 region has the DNA TGTGCCAGCAGCCAAGCCTGGGGGCAGGGGGTAACCGGGGAGCTGTTTTTT. Translating gives CASSQAWGQGVTGELFF.

The rearrangement uses TRBV2 and TRBJ1-2; D is uncertain. This CDR3 is 12 amino acids long. Trimming pared 6 bases from V and 8 bases from J, leaving 13 bases between. Germline assignment: CDR1 SNHLY and CDR2 FYNNEI. The CDR3 DNA is TGTGCCAGCAGCAGCCGGGCGGAGGGCTACACCTTC. Amino acids: CASSSRAEGYTF. Full variable domain (missing parts from reference TRBV2 and TRBJ1-2): EPEVTQTPSHQVTQMGQEVILRCVPISNHLYFYWYRQILGQKVEFLVSFYNNEISEKSEIFDDQFSVERPDGSNFTLKIRSTKLEDSAMYFCASSSRAEGYTFGSGTRLTVV.

V is TRBV25-1 and J is TRBJ1-4; a weak D match, TRBD1 (5 bases). V gave up 6 bases and J gave up 4 bases, with 18 bases separating them. The CDR3 is made up of 16 amino acids. Germline CDR1 is MGHDK and CDR2 is SYGVNS. Here the CDR3 DNA reads TGTGCCAGCAGCGAAGGAAGAGACAGTTATAATGAAAAACTGTTTTTT. Translating gives CASSEGRDSYNEKLFF.

The V call is TRBV7-9, the J call TRBJ1-2; D is ambiguous. V lost 5 bases to trimming and J lost 6 bases, with 10 bases between them. The V gene's germline CDR1 is SEHNR and CDR2 FQNEAQ (reference sequence). CDR3 length equals 12 residues. Here the CDR3 DNA reads TGTGCCAGCAGCCTCCAAGAGGATGGCTACACCTTC. Its translation: CASSLQEDGYTF.

The rearrangement links TRBV15 to TRBJ2-1, with unresolved D. The germline CDR1 and CDR2 sequences are LNHNV and YYDKDF (reference sequence). The CDR3 is 15 amino acids. The V end lost 4 bases, the J end lost 5 bases, and 15 bases lay between the germline ends. The CDR3 sequence is CATSIVKTSHNEQFF. The CDR3 DNA follows: TGTGCCACCAGCATCGTTAAGACTTCTCACAATGAGCAGTTCTTC.

The CDR3 sequence: CASTQRTGMNTEAFF. CDR3 nucleotide sequence: TGCGCCAGCACCCAAAGGACAGGAATGAACACTGAAGCTTTCTTT. The chain couples TRBV5-1 to TRBJ1-1; 7 bases are shared with TRBD1. Unmatched junction bases numbered 8, after V lost 6 bases and J lost 0 bases. The CDR3 contains 15 residues. Germline values: CDR1 SGHRS, CDR2 YFSETQ.

The chain carries TRBV9 and TRBJ1-1, with no clear D. The V and J ends lost 4 bases and 4 bases respectively, with 11 bases between them. CDR1 and CDR2 (germline): SGDLS, YYNGEE. The CDR3 totals 13 residues. CDR3 sequence (DNA): TGTGCCAGCAGCACCAATACACTCACTGAAGCTTTCTTT. Encoded protein: CASSTNTLTEAFF.

The rearrangement links TRBV7-9 to TRBJ1-3; tentatively, D is TRBD1 (6 bases). The V end was cut by 3 bases, the J end by 6 bases, with 15 bases between. This CDR3 comprises 15 residues. Germline V lookup: CDR1 SEHNR, CDR2 FQNEAQ (reference sequence). The CDR3 loop reads CASSFFGAGANTIYF. The CDR3 DNA is TGTGCCAGCAGCTTTTTCGGCGCAGGGGCAAACACCATATATTTT.

The chain recombines TRBV19 with TRBJ1-3; D gene uncertain. CDR1 is LNHDA, CDR2 SQIVND, per germline (reference sequence). CDR3 length: 18 amino acids. The V gene lost 3 bases and the J gene lost 0 bases, with 18 bases spanning the gap. The CDR3 DNA is TGTGCCAGTAGTATTCGACTCGAGGTACGGATCTCTGGAAACACCATATATTTT. Translation gives CASSIRLEVRISGNTIYF. Drawing the rest from reference TRBV19 and TRBJ1-3, the complete variable domain is DGGITQSPKYLFRKEGQNVTLSCEQNLNHDAMYWYRQDPGQGLRLIYYSQIVNDFQKGDIAEGYSVSREKKESFPLTVTSAQKNPTAFYLCASSIRLEVRISGNTIYFGEGSWLTVV.

This chain uses TRBV27 with TRBJ1-3; TRBD1 is a possible D gene (5 bases). Trimming removed 7 bases at V and 4 bases at J, with 8 bases between. The CDR3 runs 12 residues. Germline CDR1 MNHEY, CDR2 SMNVEV (reference sequence). DNA for the CDR3: TGTGCCAGCACCGGGACGGGAAACACCATATATTTT. Translation: CASTGTGNTIYF.

This chain joins TRBV19 and TRBJ2-1; D is perhaps TRBD1 (6 bases). The CDR3 loop spans 13 amino acids. Germline V gene sequence: CDR1 LNHDA, CDR2 SQIVND (reference sequence). V dropped 10 bases and J dropped 4 bases, with 14 bases sitting between them. DNA of the CDR3: TGTGCCACCGAGGGACAACCATACAATGAGCAGTTCTTC. Protein: CATEGQPYNEQFF.

This sequence joins TRBV19 and TRBJ2-1; D may be TRBD2 (5 bases). The CDR3 is 17 amino acids. Trimming removed 7 bases from V and 2 bases from J, with 21 bases in between. CDR1 LNHDA and CDR2 SQIVND come from the germline V gene (reference sequence). CDR3: CASTPTLGGSTYNEQFF. CDR3 coding DNA: TGTGCCAGTACCCCGACCCTGGGCGGGTCCACCTACAATGAGCAGTTCTTC.

This rearrangement joins TRBV5-1 to TRBJ2-5, with 11 positions matching TRBD1. Germline V gene sequence: CDR1 SGHRS, CDR2 YFSETQ. There are 17 residues in the CDR3. The V gene end was trimmed by 0 bases and the J gene end by 5 bases; junction bases not matched to a gene: 9. The CDR3 nucleotides are TGCGCCAGCAGCTTGGGAATCGGACAGGGGGCTCGGGAGACCCAGTACTTC. Its translation is CASSLGIGQGARETQYF.

The chain employs TRBV6-6 and TRBJ1-3, with TRBD1 as a possible D gene (6 bases). CDR3 length equals 16 residues. V was trimmed by 6 bases and J by 0 bases, leaving 15 bases between them. Germline V lookup: CDR1 MNHNY, CDR2 SVGAGI (reference sequence). The CDR3 loop is CASRRQVDASGNTIYF. For the CDR3, the DNA is TGTGCCAGCAGGAGACAGGTGGATGCCTCTGGAAACACCATATATTTT.

The V gene is TRBV7-2, the J gene TRBJ2-6; D gene ambiguous. The V end was cut by 5 bases, the J end by 0 bases, with 8 bases between. The CDR3 sequence is 15 residues long. Germline V CDR1 and CDR2: SGHTA, FQGNSA. The CDR3 is CASSLTDSGANVLTF. The CDR3 DNA sequence: TGTGCCAGCAGCCTCACTGACTCTGGGGCCAACGTCCTGACTTTC.

V usage is TRBV2 and J usage is TRBJ1-5; 9 nucleotides align to TRBD1. J lost 7 bases, V lost 6 bases, and 13 bases had no gene match. The germline gives CDR1 SNHLY, CDR2 FYNNEI. The CDR3 has 16 residues. Here the CDR3 DNA reads TGTGCCAGCAGCTATTTAAGGACAGGGGTTATGCAGCCCCAGCATTTT. It translates to CASSYLRTGVMQPQHF.

The chain is built from TRBV28 and TRBJ1-2; maybe TRBD1 (6 bases). Germline CDR1 is MDHEN and CDR2 is SYDVKM. The CDR3 totals 11 residues. This CDR3 reads CTALGTSGYTF. CDR3 in DNA: TGTACCGCCCTCGGGACATCTGGCTACACCTTC.

To note about this clone: An end of the junction does not agree with germline; a read error may underlie this. The chain is built from TRBV7-7 and TRBJ2-5, with 8 bases identical to TRBD1. The CDR3 has 16 residues. The germline V gene encodes CDR1 SSHAT and CDR2 FNYEAQ (reference sequence). For the CDR3, the DNA is TGTGCTAGCAGCTTAACCGGACAGGGTGTTGGAGAGACCCAGTACTTC. This codes for CASSLTGQGVGETQYF. Complete variable domain (other parts from reference TRBV7-7 and TRBJ2-5): GAGVSQSPRYKVTKRGQDVTLRCDPISSHATLYWYQQALGQGPEFLTYFNYEAQPDKSGLPSDRFSAERPEGSISTLTIQRTEQRDSAMYRCASSLTGQGVGETQYFGPGTRLLVL.